This entry lists 22 T cell receptor beta chains sequenced from one sample in a study of T cells after yellow fever vaccination. Via MiXCR, TCRdb re-called the 5' RACE reads, giving one row per CDR3 protein. Among about 310,000 distinct CDR3 sequences listed, 3.6% were seen once. This specimen consisted of PBMCs, obtained on the day of the yellow fever booster vaccination. The source of these receptors is a man younger than 30 who received the YFV17D yellow fever vaccine.

This clonotype was counted between two and nine times. The rearrangement uses TRBV12-5 and TRBJ1-4, with 7 positions matching TRBD1. Looked up from germline, CDR1 is LGHNT and CDR2 is FRNRAP. Trimming removed 5 bases from V and 6 bases from J; junction bases left unmatched: 6. The CDR3 totals 14 residues. The CDR3 sequence is CASGLRGSDEKLFF. The CDR3 region has the DNA TGTGCTAGTGGTCTCAGGGGGTCCGATGAAAAACTGTTTTTT.

This clonotype was observed many times. The chain couples TRBV27 to TRBJ2-7; TRBD2 aligns across 10 bases. Germline assignment: CDR1 MNHEY and CDR2 SMNVEV (reference sequence). Trimming cost V 10 bases and J 3 bases; bases outside gene matches: 9. This CDR3 has 14 residues. This CDR3 reads CATMPSSGGYEQYF. In DNA, the CDR3 is TGTGCCACGATGCCTTCTAGCGGGGGCTACGAGCAGTACTTC.

The V gene is TRBV12-3 or TRBV12-4, the J gene TRBJ2-3; 7 positions match TRBD2. The J segment lost 11 bases and the V segment lost 8 bases, leaving 7 bases of the junction unmatched. The CDR3 runs 11 residues. The CDR3 sequence: CASGRLAGQYF. For the CDR3, the DNA is TGTGCCAGCGGAAGACTAGCTGGGCAGTATTTT.

This clonotype was seen ten or more times. The chain recombines TRBV20-1 with TRBJ2-2; a possible D gene is TRBD2 (6 bases). Germline V lookup: CDR1 DFQATT, CDR2 SNEGSKA (reference sequence). This CDR3 region has 16 residues. Trimming cost V 0 bases and J 2 bases, with 13 bases left between them. CDR3 residues: CSARDIAGTNTGELFF. The CDR3 coding sequence is TGCAGTGCTAGAGATATCGCCGGGACTAACACCGGGGAGCTGTTTTTT.

This clonotype was found many times. This chain links TRBV20-1 with TRBJ2-3, with TRBD2 matching over 8 bases. The trim removed 8 bases at V and 8 bases at J, leaving 18 bases unmatched. The CDR3 has 15 amino acids. CDR1 is DFQATT, CDR2 SNEGSKA, per germline (reference sequence). The CDR3 DNA reads as TGCAGTTCCAATTTCGGGGGGGCTTACGCGAGTACGCAGTATTTT. This sequence encodes CSSNFGGAYASTQYF.

At least ten counts were recorded for this clonotype. The rearrangement links TRBV29-1 to TRBJ2-1; D is uncertain. V was shortened by 5 bases and J by 0 bases, with 11 bases between the two germline ends. Germline CDR1 reads SQVTM; CDR2 reads ANQGSEA. The CDR3 is made up of 14 amino acids. CDR3 DNA: TGCAGCGTTCGTAGCAGTGACTCCTACAATGAGCAGTTCTTC. Protein product: CSVRSSDSYNEQFF.

This clonotype has a count of ten or more. J is TRBJ2-7 and V is TRBV6-1; D might be TRBD1 (5 bases). CDR1 is MNHNS, CDR2 SASEGT, per germline. This CDR3 is built from 14 residues. The V and J ends lost 1 base and 2 bases respectively, with 9 bases between them. In DNA form, the CDR3 reads TGTGCCAGCAGTGAAGTAAGGGGTCCCTACGAGCAGTACGTC. It yields the protein CASSEVRGPYEQYV.

This chain connects TRBV7-9 to TRBJ2-2; TRBD2 aligns across 8 bases. Looked up from germline, CDR1 is SEHNR and CDR2 is FQNEAQ (reference sequence). Trimming at V came to 6 bases and at J to 3 bases, leaving 6 bases not matched to a gene. The CDR3 runs 15 residues. The CDR3 here is CASRSGLGDTGELFF. CDR3 coding DNA: TGTGCCAGCAGGTCGGGACTAGGGGACACCGGGGAGCTGTTTTTT.

The sample holds a few counts of this clonotype. The chain links TRBV7-6 to TRBJ2-6, with 8 bases lining up with TRBD1. This CDR3 region has 18 residues. Trimming removed 4 bases from V and 0 bases from J; junction bases left unmatched: 8. Germline lookup yields CDR1 SGHVS and CDR2 FNYEAQ. CDR3 loop: CASSSSQGVISGANVLTF. The DNA of the CDR3 is TGTGCCAGCAGCTCCTCACAGGGGGTGATCTCTGGGGCCAACGTCCTGACTTTC.

This clonotype has just a few counts. V gene TRBV12-3 or TRBV12-4 combines with J gene TRBJ2-1, with 8 nucleotides matching TRBD2. Unmatched junction bases numbered 25, after V lost 4 bases and J lost 14 bases. This CDR3 spans 18 amino acids. CDR3: CASSSHISGGGLPPREFF. In DNA, the CDR3 is TGTGCCAGCAGTTCACATATTTCGGGGGGGGGCCTTCCTCCTCGCGAGTTCTTC.

This clonotype showed up many times. The genes are TRBV2 and TRBJ1-1; D remains ambiguous. The CDR3 has 12 residues. Trimming left V 4 bases short and J 4 bases short, with 7 bases between. Germline V gene sequence: CDR1 SNHLY, CDR2 FYNNEI. The CDR3 region has the DNA TGTGCCAGCAGTGTCACAACCACTGAAGCTTTCTTT. Translated, it gives CASSVTTTEAFF.

This clonotype was recorded at least ten times. V gene TRBV7-9 combines with J gene TRBJ1-3, with D unresolved. V lost 5 bases to trimming and J lost 3 bases, with 23 bases between them. The CDR3 is 18 residues long. CDR1 is SEHNR and CDR2 is FQNEAQ in the germline V gene (reference sequence). CDR3 loop: CASSAPDSDPRDGNTIYF. The CDR3 coding sequence is TGTGCCAGCAGCGCACCGGACTCGGACCCTAGGGATGGAAACACCATATATTTT. The variable domain in full, completed from reference TRBV7-9 and TRBJ1-3, reads DTGVSQNPRHKITKRGQNVTFRCDPISEHNRLYWYRQTLGQGPEFLTYFQNEAQLEKSRLLSDRFSAERPKGSFSTLEIQRTEQGDSAMYLCASSAPDSDPRDGNTIYFGEGSWLTVV.

This clonotype was seen many times. This chain links TRBV18 with TRBJ2-7; TRBD2 agrees at 13 bases. The J segment lost 3 bases and the V segment lost 3 bases, leaving 2 bases of the junction unmatched. CDR1 is KGHSH, CDR2 LQKENI, per germline. This CDR3 is built from 15 residues. CDR3 amino acids: CASSPRTSGGYEQYF. CDR3 DNA: TGTGCCAGCTCACCCAGGACTAGCGGGGGCTACGAGCAGTACTTC.

This clonotype occurred many times. The chain carries TRBV4-1 and TRBJ2-1; D is ambiguous. The CDR3 runs to 12 residues. V shed 3 bases and J shed 6 bases, with 6 bases lying between them. Germline CDR1 MGHRA, CDR2 YSYEKL. DNA for the CDR3: TGCGCCAGCAGCCATACGGGCAATGAGCAGTTCTTC. This encodes CASSHTGNEQFF.

This clonotype was seen ten or more times. The rearrangement joins TRBV6-6 to TRBJ2-7; tentative D call: TRBD2 (7 bases). Germline CDR1 is MNHNY and CDR2 is SVGAGI (reference sequence). Trimming stripped 2 bases from V and 2 bases from J, with 10 bases between. This CDR3 is 14 amino acids long. DNA for the CDR3: TGTGCCAGCAGTTACGGGGGGGGCACCTACGAGCAGTACGTC. This sequence encodes CASSYGGGTYEQYV.

The CDR3 protein is CASSLATSGQQFF. CDR3 DNA sequence: TGTGCCAGCAGCTTAGCTACTAGCGGACAGCAGTTCTTC. This chain connects TRBV7-2 to TRBJ2-1; TRBD2 aligns across 8 bases. V was clipped by 0 bases and J by 11 bases; unmatched bases: 3. CDR3 length: 13 residues. CDR1 is SGHTA and CDR2 is FQGNSA in the germline V gene.

This clonotype was counted ten times or more. This chain links TRBV20-1 with TRBJ1-5; the D gene is possibly TRBD1 (5 bases). The germline V gene has CDR1 DFQATT and CDR2 SNEGSKA (reference sequence). The CDR3 covers 14 residues. V lost 3 bases and J 3 bases, leaving 12 bases between the germline ends. As DNA, the CDR3 is TGCAGTGCTAGGAGGGGCCGCTTCAATCAGCCCCAGCATTTT. Its protein is CSARRGRFNQPQHF.

This clonotype was detected many times. The V call is TRBV5-5, the J call TRBJ2-7; TRBD2 agrees at 15 bases. This CDR3 has 18 residues. V trimming: 4 bases; J trimming: 1 base; junction bases outside the gene matches: 9. Germline V lookup: CDR1 SGHKS, CDR2 YYEKEE (reference sequence). The CDR3 reads CASSLGLAGGLTSYEQYF. The CDR3 nucleotides read TGTGCCAGCAGCCTGGGACTAGCGGGGGGCCTGACGTCCTACGAGCAGTACTTC.

This clonotype has a count of ten or more. The chain combines TRBV20-1 with TRBJ2-1, with 8 positions matching TRBD1. Germline V gene data show CDR1 as DFQATT and CDR2 as SNEGSKA (reference sequence). The ends lost 4 bases at V and 8 bases at J; junction bases unmatched: 7. The CDR3 runs to 13 residues. Written as DNA, the CDR3 is TGCAGTGCTATGACAGGGGCCGGCGATGAGCAGTTCTTC. Translating it yields CSAMTGAGDEQFF.

The genes are TRBV18 and TRBJ2-1; the D is unclear. V lost 3 bases to trimming and J lost 10 bases, with 13 bases between them. Germline CDR1 reads KGHSH; CDR2 reads LQKENI. The CDR3 spans 13 residues. The CDR3 is CASSPDLRAEQFF. Here the CDR3 DNA reads TGTGCCAGCTCACCCGACCTTAGGGCAGAGCAGTTCTTC.

This clonotype occurred many times. The V gene is TRBV7-9, the J gene TRBJ2-2; 11 bases agree with TRBD1. The CDR3 extends over 17 amino acids. Germline values: CDR1 SEHNR, CDR2 FQNEAQ (reference sequence). Unmatched junction bases numbered 11, after V lost 5 bases and J lost 6 bases. CDR3 bases: TGTGCCAGCAGCGACGGACAGGGGGCTTTTTCATCCGGGGAGCTGTTTTTT. Protein sequence: CASSDGQGAFSSGELFF.

The table lists this clonotype with a few counts. CDR3 sequence reads: CASSPDTGRPEAFF. CDR3 DNA sequence: TGTGCCAGCAGCCCCGATACAGGACGGCCTGAAGCTTTCTTT. The V gene is TRBV2, the J gene TRBJ1-1, with a tentative D call TRBD1 (5 bases). The ends were cut back, 6 bases at V and 6 bases at J, with 17 bases in the middle. The CDR3 runs 14 residues. Germline CDR1 is SNHLY and CDR2 is FYNNEI.